This T cell receptor (beta chain) stems from a study of early T cells in non-severe SARS-CoV-2 infection. Study details: It was bulk RNA from unsorted whole blood that was sequenced, and the chains were unpaired. Study conclusions and caveats: Matching with VDJdb favored anti-spike CD8 responses (missing private and CD4 specificities).

This clonotype was recorded many times. No antigen is known for it. Individual cDNA molecules received unique molecular identifiers during library preparation. TCRdb reprocessed the 5' RACE reads via MiXCR and lists one record per CDR3 protein. The table records about 77,000 distinct CDR3 sequences, over 9% of them present only once. Looked up from germline, CDR1 is SNHLY and CDR2 is FYNNEI. The CDR3 has 11 amino acids. Trimming took 7 bases from V and 4 from J, leaving 5 bases between them. The rearrangement uses TRBV2 and TRBJ2-1; D is unclear. This clonotype was obtained from an adult who was a healthcare worker with PCR-confirmed SARS-CoV-2 infection or an uninfected control (not recorded which). Material: whole blood. The CDR3 region is CASTFYNEQFF. The CDR3 DNA is TGTGCCAGCACGTTTTACAATGAGCAGTTCTTC.